These 15 T cell receptor beta chains came from one sample sequenced in a study of blood T cells in healthy people across ages (dated by TCRdb to 2014 to 2015). Receptors were amplified or captured by 5' RACE. Sequencing instrument: Illumina HiSeq 2500. A second PCR of about 7 to 12 cycles was performed with a sample-barcoded 5' primer and a J-beta primer mix. Through fastp at Q25 and MiXCR, TCRdb rebuilt clones from the public reads, retaining in-frame beta chains. Here each entry gathers all rows of one CDR3 protein and keeps the most common genes and DNA. Across this sample there are some 1.7 million distinct CDR3 sequences, with roughly 30% seen only once. The ten most abundant clones make up 7% to 9% of the sample. Input material: blood. Every receptor here comes from a woman aged 25 to 39 in good health.

J is TRBJ2-1 and V is TRBV5-6, with a tentative D call TRBD1 (6 bases). Trimming left V 4 bases short and J 1 base short, with 15 bases between. Germline lookup yields CDR1 SGHDT and CDR2 YYEEEE. The CDR3 is made up of 16 amino acids. CDR3 in amino acids: CASSAPEDSSYNEQFF. In DNA, the CDR3 is TGTGCCAGCAGCGCGCCAGAGGACAGTTCCTACAATGAGCAGTTCTTC.

The chain has TRBV28 and TRBJ2-5; D uncertain. Germline V lookup: CDR1 MDHEN, CDR2 SYDVKM. The V end lost 8 bases, the J end lost 11 bases, and 18 bases lay between the germline ends. CDR3 length: 12 amino acids. The CDR3 protein is CASRESGFEQYF. CDR3 DNA sequence: TGTGCCAGCCGAGAGAGTGGGTTTGAGCAGTACTTC.

This clonotype has a handful of counts. The chain employs TRBV5-1 and TRBJ1-4; 7 positions match TRBD1. J was trimmed by 5 bases and V by 1 base; bases with no gene match: 5. The CDR3 length is 15 residues. CDR1 is SGHRS, CDR2 YFSETQ, per germline. CDR3 DNA sequence: TGCGCCAGCAGCTTGATTGTACAGGGGAATGAAAAACTGTTTTTT. Protein sequence: CASSLIVQGNEKLFF.

With regard to this clonotype: A junction end diverges from the germline sequence, so it may reflect a read error. V and J are TRBV30 and TRBJ1-2; unclear D gene. Germline loops: CDR1 GTSNPN, CDR2 SVGIG (reference sequence). The CDR3 is made up of 12 amino acids. The CDR3: CTWSPVRNGYTF. The CDR3 nucleotides read TGTACCTGGAGTCCCGTCCGTAATGGCTACACCTTC.

This clonotype has ten or more counts. The chain's CDR3 is CASSRPGEKLFF. CDR3 nucleotides: TGTGCCAGCAGTCGTCCCGGGGAAAAACTGTTTTTT. This chain uses TRBV27 with TRBJ1-4, with unresolved D. Trimming cost V 5 bases and J 8 bases, with 9 bases left between them. The germline V gene encodes CDR1 MNHEY and CDR2 SMNVEV (reference sequence). The CDR3 length is 12 residues.

This clonotype was found many times. V usage is TRBV4-2 and J usage is TRBJ2-7; D gene uncertain. Trimming cost V 0 bases and J 7 bases, with 10 bases left between them. The germline V gene encodes CDR1 LGHNA and CDR2 YNFKEQ. This CDR3 has 13 residues. The CDR3, as DNA: TGTGCCAGCAGCCAAGAGGCCAGCCGTGAGCAGTACTTC. Translated: CASSQEASREQYF.

This clonotype was counted many times. The gene calls are TRBV20-1 and TRBJ2-5, with TRBD1 matching over 10 bases. Trimming cost V 0 bases and J 1 base; bases outside gene matches: 11. Germline V gene lookup returns CDR1 DFQATT and CDR2 SNEGSKA (reference sequence). CDR3 length equals 18 residues. CDR3 loop: CSARDDLGDRGFQETQYF. CDR3 in DNA: TGCAGTGCTAGAGACGACCTGGGGGACAGGGGATTCCAAGAGACCCAGTACTTC.

This clonotype was seen only a few times. The chain has TRBV5-6 and TRBJ2-1; TRBD2 aligns across 15 bases. CDR1 SGHDT and CDR2 YYEEEE come from the germline V gene. V shed 2 bases and J 7 bases; nucleotides not matched to a gene: 13. This CDR3 spans 19 amino acids. The CDR3 sequence is CASSLGRYRTSGRANEQFF. CDR3 bases: TGTGCCAGCAGCTTAGGGCGATACCGGACTAGCGGGAGGGCAAATGAGCAGTTCTTC.

The chain joins TRBV5-4 to TRBJ1-3, with a possible D match to TRBD1 (6 bases). CDR3 length: 16 residues. Trimming removed 2 bases from V and 0 bases from J, with 12 bases in between. CDR1 is SGHNT, CDR2 YYREEE, per germline (reference sequence). This CDR3 reads CASSFMQGHSGNTIYF. The CDR3 bases are TGTGCCAGCAGCTTTATGCAGGGGCACTCTGGAAACACCATATATTTT. The full variable domain, its missing parts supplied by reference TRBV5-4 and TRBJ1-3, is ETGVTQSPTHLIKTRGQQVTLRCSSQSGHNTVSWYQQALGQGPQFIFQYYREEENGRGNFPPRFSGLQFPNYSSELNVNALELDDSALYLCASSFMQGHSGNTIYFGEGSWLTVV.

This clonotype was seen only a few times. The chain joins TRBV29-1 to TRBJ2-7; D not certain. There are 13 residues in the CDR3. Germline CDR1 reads SQVTM; CDR2 reads ANQGSEA. V shed 2 bases and J shed 4 bases, with 12 bases lying between them. DNA of the CDR3: TGCAGCGTTGAAATCGGAGCCGATTACGAGCAGTACTTC. Residues: CSVEIGADYEQYF.

This clonotype was found many times. One junction end does not reproduce the germline sequence, and a read error may be involved. The V gene is TRBV5-1, the J gene TRBJ2-6; 7 bases match TRBD2. This CDR3 is built from 15 residues. Per germline, CDR1 SGHRS and CDR2 YFSETQ. The CDR3 DNA reads as TGTGCCAGCAGCAACGGGGGGTCGGGGGCCAACGTCCTGACTTTC. Its translation: CASSNGGSGANVLTF.

This clonotype was counted at least ten times. The rearrangement links TRBV7-8 to TRBJ2-1; 10 bases map to TRBD2. Germline V lookup: CDR1 SGHVS, CDR2 FQNEAQ. Trimming cost V 4 bases and J 7 bases; bases outside gene matches: 10. There are 16 residues in the CDR3. The CDR3 nucleotides read TGTGCCAGCAGCTGGACATCGATGACTAGCGGGAATGAGCAGTTCTTC. It translates to CASSWTSMTSGNEQFF. The full variable domain, completed using reference TRBV7-8 and TRBJ2-1, is GAGVSQSPRYKVAKRGQDVALRCDPISGHVSLFWYQQALGQGPEFLTYFQNEAQLDKSGLPSDRFFAERPEGSVSTLKIQRTQQEDSAVYLCASSWTSMTSGNEQFFGPGTRLTVL.

This chain uses TRBV12-5 with TRBJ2-3; the match to TRBD2 covers 9 bases. This CDR3 is built from 15 residues. Germline V gives CDR1 LGHNT, CDR2 FRNRAP. With V trimmed by 5 bases and J by 6 bases, 9 bases remained unmatched. This chain's CDR3 is CASGTSGLAYDTQYF. The CDR3 region has the DNA TGTGCTAGTGGTACCTCCGGACTAGCGTATGATACGCAGTATTTT.

This clonotype was seen a handful of times. In DNA, the CDR3 is TGCAGTGCTAGAGTCGAGACTAGCGGGGTAGTTGGGGCCAACGTCCTGACTTTC. As protein: CSARVETSGVVGANVLTF. This chain connects TRBV20-1 to TRBJ2-6; 11 bases match TRBD2. This CDR3 region has 18 residues. The V gene's germline CDR1 is DFQATT and CDR2 SNEGSKA (reference sequence). V lost 1 base and J lost 3; bases outside the gene matches: 8.

The chain employs TRBV4-1 and TRBJ1-2; weak D call: TRBD1 (5 bases). With 1 base removed from V and 8 bases from J, the gap between germline ends came to 8 bases. CDR1 and CDR2 (germline): MGHRA, YSYEKL. The CDR3 totals 12 residues. CDR3 DNA sequence: TGCGCCAGCAGCCAAGTGGGGGGGGGCTACACCTTC. Protein product: CASSQVGGGYTF.